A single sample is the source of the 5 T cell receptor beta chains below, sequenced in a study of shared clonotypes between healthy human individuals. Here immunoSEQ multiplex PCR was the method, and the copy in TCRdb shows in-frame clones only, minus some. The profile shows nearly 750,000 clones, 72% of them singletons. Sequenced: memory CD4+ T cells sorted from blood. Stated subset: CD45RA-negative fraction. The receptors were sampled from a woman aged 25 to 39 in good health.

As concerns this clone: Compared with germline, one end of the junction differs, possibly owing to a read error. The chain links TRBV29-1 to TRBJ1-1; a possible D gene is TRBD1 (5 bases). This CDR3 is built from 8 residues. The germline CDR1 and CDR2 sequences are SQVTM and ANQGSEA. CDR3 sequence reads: CSVEQGKF. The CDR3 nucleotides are TGCAGCGTTGAACAGGGAAAATTT.

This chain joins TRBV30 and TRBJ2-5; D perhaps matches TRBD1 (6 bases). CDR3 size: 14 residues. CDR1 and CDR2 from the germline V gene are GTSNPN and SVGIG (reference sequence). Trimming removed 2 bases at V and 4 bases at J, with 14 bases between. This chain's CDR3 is CAWSIGQIRETQYF. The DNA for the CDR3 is TGTGCCTGGAGTATCGGACAGATCCGAGAGACCCAGTACTTC. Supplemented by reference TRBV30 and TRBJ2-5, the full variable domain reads SQTIHQWPATLVQPVGSPLSLECTVEGTSNPNLYWYRQAAGRGLQLLFYSVGIGQISSEVPQNLSASRPQDRQFILSSKKLLLSDSGFYLCAWSIGQIRETQYFGPGTRLLVL.

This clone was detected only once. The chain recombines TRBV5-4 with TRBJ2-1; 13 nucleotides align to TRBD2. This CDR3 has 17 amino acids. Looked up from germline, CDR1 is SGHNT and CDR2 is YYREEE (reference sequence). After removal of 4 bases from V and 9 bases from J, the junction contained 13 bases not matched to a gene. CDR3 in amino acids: CASSRGTSGALTGEQFF. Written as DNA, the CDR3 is TGTGCCAGCAGCAGGGGGACTAGCGGGGCCCTCACCGGTGAGCAGTTCTTC.

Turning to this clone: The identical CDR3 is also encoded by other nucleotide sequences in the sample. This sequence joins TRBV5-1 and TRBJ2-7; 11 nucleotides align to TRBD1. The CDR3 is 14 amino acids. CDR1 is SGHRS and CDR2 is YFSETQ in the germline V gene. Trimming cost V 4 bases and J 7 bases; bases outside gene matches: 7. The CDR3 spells CASSPGTGGLEQYF. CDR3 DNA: TGCGCCAGCAGCCCCGGGACAGGGGGGCTAGAGCAGTACTTC.

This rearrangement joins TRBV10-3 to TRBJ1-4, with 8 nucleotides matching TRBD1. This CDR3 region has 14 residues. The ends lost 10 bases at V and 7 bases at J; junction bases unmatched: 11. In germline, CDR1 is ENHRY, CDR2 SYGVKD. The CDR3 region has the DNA TGTGCCACGCAGGGGGCGGCGGGAAGTGAAAAACTGTTTTTT. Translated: CATQGAAGSEKLFF.